This TCR beta chain originates from a study of technical replicates of blood from a few donors. Germline CDR1 and CDR2: MNHEY and SVGAGI. The CDR3 loop spans 11 amino acids. V was trimmed by 4 bases and J by 6 bases, leaving 4 bases between them. The assay was immunoSEQ multiplex PCR, and TCRdb's table has in-frame clones only and misses some. The data show about 83,000 clones, more than 80% seen once. This TCR came from a human donor in good health. The sequenced sample was T cells isolated from PBMCs. This chain uses TRBV6-5 with TRBJ2-1; D is unclear. The CDR3 here is CASSSGNEQFF. The CDR3 coding sequence is TGTGCCAGCAGTTCGGGCAATGAGCAGTTCTTC.